These 17 T cell receptor beta chains came from one sample sequenced in a study of T cell repertoires in cytomegalovirus infection. TCRdb reprocessed the reads with MiXCR, giving one entry per CDR3 protein. This table has around 300,000 distinct CDR3 sequences, about 25% appearing once. These TCRs are of unknown antigen specificity. Sequencing used cultured PBMCs, obtained from culture after CMV antigen stimulation. These receptors were collected from a human donor in good health (CMV status not recorded). Some clones in this sample may be carry-over from other donors' samples.

The CDR3 loop is CASRPSGIVTDTQYF. As DNA, the CDR3 is TGTGCCAGCAGACCCAGCGGAATCGTCACAGATACGCAGTATTTT. The chain carries TRBV14 and TRBJ2-3; possibly TRBD2 for D (5 bases). The V and J ends lost 6 bases and 2 bases respectively, with 15 bases between them. The CDR3 has 15 residues. Germline V CDR1 and CDR2: SGHDN, FVKESK.

V is TRBV7-8 and J is TRBJ2-1; 15 bases agree with TRBD2. Looked up from germline, CDR1 is SGHVS and CDR2 is FQNEAQ. With V trimmed by 5 bases and J by 0 bases, 14 bases remained unmatched. The CDR3 consists of 21 residues. CDR3 coding DNA: TGTGCCAGCAGCCCCAACCCCGGGACTAGCGGGAGGATTAGCTCCTACAATGAGCAGTTCTTC. Protein sequence: CASSPNPGTSGRISSYNEQFF.

J is TRBJ2-7 and V is TRBV7-8; D perhaps matches TRBD2 (6 bases). V shed 5 bases and J shed 2 bases, with 13 bases lying between them. The CDR3 extends over 14 amino acids. CDR1 SGHVS and CDR2 FQNEAQ come from the germline V gene. CDR3 DNA: TGTGCCAGCAGCGAGACTAGGTTCACCTACGAGCAGTACGTC. Translating gives CASSETRFTYEQYV.

The rearrangement joins TRBV12-3 or TRBV12-4 to TRBJ1-2; D remains unclear. The CDR3 contains 12 residues. The V end was cut by 5 bases, the J end by 5 bases, with 9 bases between. In nucleotides, the CDR3 is TGTGCCAGCAGTGAAGGGAGGTATGGCTACACCTTC. Amino acid sequence: CASSEGRYGYTF.

The table lists this clonotype with a count of one. This chain joins TRBV27 and TRBJ1-5; D is perhaps TRBD1 (6 bases). The V end lost 7 bases, the J end lost 2 bases, and 21 bases lay between the germline ends. This CDR3 contains 17 residues. Germline V CDR1 and CDR2: MNHEY, SMNVEV (reference sequence). In DNA form, the CDR3 reads TGTGCCAGCAAATCGGGGGGCGGCTCTTATGGCAATCAGCCCCAGCATTTT. Translation gives CASKSGGGSYGNQPQHF.

V usage is TRBV4-1 and J usage is TRBJ2-1; D is undetermined. The germline V gene has CDR1 MGHRA and CDR2 YSYEKL. The V gene lost 0 bases and the J gene lost 4 bases, with 25 bases spanning the gap. The CDR3 totals 20 residues. The chain's CDR3 is CASSQDLDSRWQMAYNEQFF. In nucleotides, the CDR3 is TGCGCCAGCAGCCAAGATTTGGATAGCAGATGGCAGATGGCATACAATGAGCAGTTCTTC.

The genes are TRBV7-2 and TRBJ1-1; no definite D call. Germline V CDR1 and CDR2: SGHTA, FQGNSA. The ends were cut back, 2 bases at V and 10 bases at J, with 17 bases in the middle. This CDR3 region has 14 residues. Here the CDR3 reads CASSLSNNRVGAFF. The CDR3, as DNA: TGTGCCAGCAGCTTATCGAACAATAGGGTGGGAGCTTTCTTT.

V and J are TRBV4-1 and TRBJ2-7, with D perhaps TRBD1 (5 bases). V was pared by 4 bases and J by 3 bases, with 19 bases between. From germline, CDR1 is MGHRA and CDR2 YSYEKL. CDR3 length: 16 amino acids. The CDR3 DNA sequence: TGCGCCAGCAGCCGTGTCCTAGAAAATCAGGGCTACGAGCAGTACTTC. It is translated as CASSRVLENQGYEQYF.

Notes on this clonotype: This could be a read error, since a much larger clone is one nucleotide away. J is TRBJ2-1 and V is TRBV6-2 or TRBV6-3; perhaps TRBD1 as D (6 bases). The CDR3 consists of 14 residues. Germline loops: CDR1 MNHEY, CDR2 SVGEGT. The CDR3 loop is CANSRRGSYNEQFF. DNA of the CDR3: TGTGCCAACAGTCGCAGGGGCTCCTACAATGAGCAGTTCTTC.

At least ten counts were recorded for this clonotype. V gene TRBV6-2 or TRBV6-3 combines with J gene TRBJ2-1, with TRBD2 matching over 11 bases. V was pared by 6 bases and J by 10 bases, with 20 bases of the junction left unmatched. Germline V CDR1 and CDR2: MNHEY, SVGEGT. CDR3 length equals 18 residues. The CDR3 bases are TGTGCCAGCAGCGATACGGGCGTAGCGGGAGGGCCCTATTTGGAGCAGTTCTTC. Protein sequence: CASSDTGVAGGPYLEQFF.

The chain combines TRBV20-1 with TRBJ1-5; the D is unclear. CDR3 length: 14 amino acids. Trimming left V 3 bases short and J 5 bases short, with 14 bases between. In germline, CDR1 is DFQATT, CDR2 SNEGSKA (reference sequence). The CDR3 spells CSASGPDRDQPQHF. The CDR3 nucleotides are TGCAGTGCTAGCGGTCCCGACCGGGATCAGCCCCAGCATTTT.

J is TRBJ2-1 and V is TRBV28; 9 bases line up with TRBD2. Unmatched junction bases numbered 10, after V lost 4 bases and J lost 15 bases. The germline gives CDR1 MDHEN, CDR2 SYDVKM. This CDR3 has 13 amino acids. CDR3: CASSSTPGTSRFF. The CDR3 DNA reads TGTGCCAGCAGTTCGACACCCGGGACTAGCAGGTTCTTC.

This clonotype was counted between two and nine times. The chain carries TRBV4-1 and TRBJ2-3, with TRBD1 as a possible D gene (6 bases). Germline assignment: CDR1 MGHRA and CDR2 YSYEKL. CDR3 length equals 15 residues. V gave up 1 base and J gave up 5 bases, with 13 bases separating them. The CDR3 DNA reads TGCGCCAGCAGCCAAGTATCGGCAGGGGTAGATACGCAGTATTTT. It codes for CASSQVSAGVDTQYF.

V and J are TRBV27 and TRBJ2-3; TRBD2 might be the D (5 bases). The CDR3 has 17 amino acids. The germline V gene has CDR1 MNHEY and CDR2 SMNVEV (reference sequence). V lost 3 bases and J lost 4, with 20 bases in between. CDR3 loop: CASSLSSEVAEADTQYF. The CDR3 nucleotides are TGTGCCAGCAGTTTGTCCTCGGAGGTGGCAGAGGCAGATACGCAGTATTTT.

In DNA, the CDR3 is TGTGCCAGCAGCGATCCAGCTGCGGGGGCTGATGGCTACACCTTC. Protein: CASSDPAAGADGYTF. The rearrangement joins TRBV6-1 to TRBJ1-2; D is perhaps TRBD1 (6 bases). Germline values: CDR1 MNHNS, CDR2 SASEGT. This CDR3 region has 15 residues. Between the trimmed V and J ends, which lost 6 bases and 6 bases, there was a span of 20 bases.

V is TRBV7-9 and J is TRBJ2-5; 8 bases agree with TRBD1. V lost 5 bases to trimming and J lost 5 bases; unmatched junction nucleotides: 10. The CDR3 is made up of 15 amino acids. Germline loops: CDR1 SEHNR, CDR2 FQNEAQ (reference sequence). The DNA for the CDR3 is TGTGCCAGCAGCGATACTGCGACAGGGGAGGAGACCCAGTACTTC. Protein product: CASSDTATGEETQYF.

The genes are TRBV4-1 and TRBJ2-1; D might be TRBD2 (6 bases). V gave up 0 bases and J gave up 6 bases, with 12 bases separating them. CDR1 and CDR2 (germline): MGHRA, YSYEKL. CDR3 size: 15 residues. The CDR3 nucleotides are TGCGCCAGCAGCCAAGAACGACTAGTAGGCAATGAGCAGTTCTTC. This sequence encodes CASSQERLVGNEQFF.